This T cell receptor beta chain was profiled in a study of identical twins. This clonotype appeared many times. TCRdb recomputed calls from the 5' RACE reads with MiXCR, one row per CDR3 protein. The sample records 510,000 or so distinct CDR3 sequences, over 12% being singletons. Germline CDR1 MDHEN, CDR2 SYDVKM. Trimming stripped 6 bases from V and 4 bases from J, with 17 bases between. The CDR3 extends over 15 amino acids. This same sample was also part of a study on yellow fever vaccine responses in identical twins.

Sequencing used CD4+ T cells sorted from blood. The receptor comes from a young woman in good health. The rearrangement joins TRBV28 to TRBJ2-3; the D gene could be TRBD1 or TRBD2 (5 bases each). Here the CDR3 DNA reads TGTGCCAGCAGGCCCGGGACCTGGCGGGCAGATACGCAGTATTTT. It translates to CASRPGTWRADTQYF.